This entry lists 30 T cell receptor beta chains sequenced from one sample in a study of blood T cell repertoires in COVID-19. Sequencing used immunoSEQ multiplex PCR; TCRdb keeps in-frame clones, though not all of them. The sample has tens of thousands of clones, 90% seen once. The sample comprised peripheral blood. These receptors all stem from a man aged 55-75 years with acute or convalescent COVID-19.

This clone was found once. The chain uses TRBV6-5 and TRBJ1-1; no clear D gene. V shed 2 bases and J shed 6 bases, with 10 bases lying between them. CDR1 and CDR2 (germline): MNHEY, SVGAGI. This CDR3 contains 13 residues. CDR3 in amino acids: CASSYDTYSEAFF. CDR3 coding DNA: TGTGCCAGCAGTTACGACACCTACTCTGAAGCTTTCTTT.

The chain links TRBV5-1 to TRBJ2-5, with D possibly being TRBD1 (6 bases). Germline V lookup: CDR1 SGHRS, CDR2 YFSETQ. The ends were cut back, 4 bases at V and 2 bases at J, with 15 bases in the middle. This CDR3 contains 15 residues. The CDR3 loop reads CASSPIRGSQETQYF. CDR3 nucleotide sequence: TGCGCCAGCAGCCCAATCAGGGGTTCGCAAGAGACCCAGTACTTC.

CDR3 sequence: CASSRQGNEAFF. DNA for the CDR3: TGTGCCAGCTCACGACAGGGGAATGAAGCTTTCTTT. The V and J genes are TRBV18 and TRBJ1-1; 8 bases align to TRBD1. The CDR3 spans 12 residues. Germline values: CDR1 KGHSH, CDR2 LQKENI. V gave up 4 bases and J gave up 7 bases; unmatched junction bases: 2.

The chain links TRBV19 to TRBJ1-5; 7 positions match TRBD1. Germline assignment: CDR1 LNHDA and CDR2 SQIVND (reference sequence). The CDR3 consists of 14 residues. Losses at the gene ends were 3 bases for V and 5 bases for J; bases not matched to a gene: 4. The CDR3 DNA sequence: TGTGCCAGTAGTATGACAGGGTCCTATCAGCCCCAGCATTTT. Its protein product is CASSMTGSYQPQHF.

CDR3 in amino acids: CASSLVPGTGGRNTEAFF. CDR3 coding DNA: TGTGCCAGCAGTTTGGTGCCCGGGACAGGGGGCCGGAACACTGAAGCTTTCTTT. The chain joins TRBV27 to TRBJ1-1; 12 nucleotides line up with TRBD1. There are 18 residues in the CDR3. Germline assignment: CDR1 MNHEY and CDR2 SMNVEV (reference sequence). V trimming: 3 bases; J trimming: 1 base; junction bases outside the gene matches: 9.

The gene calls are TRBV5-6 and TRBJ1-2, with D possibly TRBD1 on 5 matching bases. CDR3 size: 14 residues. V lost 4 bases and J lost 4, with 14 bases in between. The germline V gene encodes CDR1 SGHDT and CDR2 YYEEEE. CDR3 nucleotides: TGTGCCAGCAGCCCGCGACAGTTACGCTATGGCTACACCTTC. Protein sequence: CASSPRQLRYGYTF.

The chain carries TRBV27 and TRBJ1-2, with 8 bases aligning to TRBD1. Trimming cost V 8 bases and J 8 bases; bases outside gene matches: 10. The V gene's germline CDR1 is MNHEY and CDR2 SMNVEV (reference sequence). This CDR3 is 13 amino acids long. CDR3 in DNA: TGTGCCAGCTCAACGCAGGGGGCGCAGGGCTACACCTTC. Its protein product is CASSTQGAQGYTF.

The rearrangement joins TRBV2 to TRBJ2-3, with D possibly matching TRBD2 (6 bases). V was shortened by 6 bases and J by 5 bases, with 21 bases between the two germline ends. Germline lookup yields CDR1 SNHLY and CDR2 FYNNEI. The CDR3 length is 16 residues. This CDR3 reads CASSALAGSRGDTQYF. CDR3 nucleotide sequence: TGTGCCAGCAGCGCGCTTGCGGGGAGCCGTGGAGATACGCAGTATTTT.

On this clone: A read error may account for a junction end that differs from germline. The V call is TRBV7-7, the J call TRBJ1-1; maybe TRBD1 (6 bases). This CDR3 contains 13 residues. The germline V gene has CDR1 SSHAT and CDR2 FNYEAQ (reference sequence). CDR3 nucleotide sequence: TGTGCTAGCAGCCCTACAACAGGGTCTGAAGCTTTCTTT. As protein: CASSPTTGSEAFF.

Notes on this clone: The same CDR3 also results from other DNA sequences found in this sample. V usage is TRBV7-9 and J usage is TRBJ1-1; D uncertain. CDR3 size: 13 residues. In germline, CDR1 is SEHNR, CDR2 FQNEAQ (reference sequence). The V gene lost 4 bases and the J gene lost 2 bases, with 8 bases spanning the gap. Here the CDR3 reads CASSSSLNTEAFF. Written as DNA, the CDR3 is TGTGCCAGCAGCTCCTCACTAAACACTGAAGCTTTCTTT.

The DNA of the CDR3 is TGTGCCAGCAGTGATCAGGGGGCCAGTAACACTGAAGCTTTCTTT. Translation: CASSDQGASNTEAFF. The V call is TRBV2, the J call TRBJ1-1; 8 bases match TRBD1. J lost 2 bases, V lost 3 bases, and 5 bases had no gene match. CDR3 length equals 15 residues. The germline CDR1 and CDR2 sequences are SNHLY and FYNNEI. Supplemented by reference TRBV2 and TRBJ1-1, the full variable domain reads EPEVTQTPSHQVTQMGQEVILRCVPISNHLYFYWYRQILGQKVEFLVSFYNNEISEKSEIFDDQFSVERPDGSNFTLKIRSTKLEDSAMYFCASSDQGASNTEAFFGQGTRLTVV.

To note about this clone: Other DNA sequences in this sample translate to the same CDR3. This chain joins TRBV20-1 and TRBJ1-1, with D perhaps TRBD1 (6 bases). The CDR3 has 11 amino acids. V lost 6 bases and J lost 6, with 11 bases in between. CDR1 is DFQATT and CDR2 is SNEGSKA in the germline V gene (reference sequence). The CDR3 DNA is TGCAGTGCCACCCGACAGGCTGAAGCTTTCTTT. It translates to CSATRQAEAFF.

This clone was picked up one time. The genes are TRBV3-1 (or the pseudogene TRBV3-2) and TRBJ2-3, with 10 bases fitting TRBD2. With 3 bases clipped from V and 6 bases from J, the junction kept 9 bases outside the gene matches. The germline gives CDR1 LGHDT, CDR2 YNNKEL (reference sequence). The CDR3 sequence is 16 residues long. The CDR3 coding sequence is TGTGCCAGCAGCCAGAGCGGGGGGGATATCTCTGATACGCAGTATTTT. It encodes CASSQSGGDISDTQYF.

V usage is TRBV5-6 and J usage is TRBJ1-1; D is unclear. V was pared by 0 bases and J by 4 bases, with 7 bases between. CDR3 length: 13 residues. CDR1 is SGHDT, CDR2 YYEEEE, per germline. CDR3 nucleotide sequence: TGTGCCAGCAGCTTGGACAGACGCACTGAAGCTTTCTTT. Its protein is CASSLDRRTEAFF.

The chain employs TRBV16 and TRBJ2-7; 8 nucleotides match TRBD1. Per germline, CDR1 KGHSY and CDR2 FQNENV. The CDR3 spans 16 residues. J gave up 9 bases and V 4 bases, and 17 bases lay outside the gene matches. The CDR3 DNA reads TGTGCCAGCAGCCGTGTGGGTAGGGACAGGCGATTTGGGCAGTACTTC. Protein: CASSRVGRDRRFGQYF. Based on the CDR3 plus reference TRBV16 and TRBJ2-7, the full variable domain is GEEVAQTPKHLVRGEGQKAKLYCAPIKGHSYVFWYQQVLKNEFKFLISFQNENVFDETGMPKERFSAKCLPNSPCSLEIQATKLEDSAVYFCASSRVGRDRRFGQYFGPGTRLTVT.

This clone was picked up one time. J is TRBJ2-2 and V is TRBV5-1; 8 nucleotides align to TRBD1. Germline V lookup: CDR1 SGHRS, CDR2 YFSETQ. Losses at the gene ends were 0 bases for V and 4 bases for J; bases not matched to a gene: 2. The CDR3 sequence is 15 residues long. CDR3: CASSLGTGSTGELFF. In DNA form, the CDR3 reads TGCGCCAGCAGCTTGGGGACAGGGTCCACCGGGGAGCTGTTTTTT.

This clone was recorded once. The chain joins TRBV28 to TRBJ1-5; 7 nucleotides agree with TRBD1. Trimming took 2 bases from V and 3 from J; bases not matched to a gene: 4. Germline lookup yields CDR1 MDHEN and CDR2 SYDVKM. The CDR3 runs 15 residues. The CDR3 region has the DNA TGTGCCAGCAGTTTACCAGGGGGAGCCAATCAGCCCCAGCATTTT. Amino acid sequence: CASSLPGGANQPQHF.

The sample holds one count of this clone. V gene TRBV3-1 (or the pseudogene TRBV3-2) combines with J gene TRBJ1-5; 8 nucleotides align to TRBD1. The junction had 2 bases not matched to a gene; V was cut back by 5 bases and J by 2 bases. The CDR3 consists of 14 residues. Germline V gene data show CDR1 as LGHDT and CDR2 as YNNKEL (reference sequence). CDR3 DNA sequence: TGTGCCAGCAGCTCGACAGGGGGCAATCAGCCCCAGCATTTT. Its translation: CASSSTGGNQPQHF.

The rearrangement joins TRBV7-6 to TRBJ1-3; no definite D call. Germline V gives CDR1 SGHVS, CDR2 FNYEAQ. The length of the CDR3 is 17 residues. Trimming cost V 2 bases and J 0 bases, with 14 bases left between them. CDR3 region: CASSLLAGGSSGNTIYF. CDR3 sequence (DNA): TGTGCCAGCAGCTTACTGGCGGGAGGATCCTCTGGAAACACCATATATTTT.

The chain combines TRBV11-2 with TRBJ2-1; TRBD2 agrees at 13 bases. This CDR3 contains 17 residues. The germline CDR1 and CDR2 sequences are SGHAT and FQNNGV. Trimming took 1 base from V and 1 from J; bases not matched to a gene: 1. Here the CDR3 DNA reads TGTGCCAGCAGCTTAGGGACTAGCGGGGGTTCCTACAATGAGCAGTTCTTC. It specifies CASSLGTSGGSYNEQFF.

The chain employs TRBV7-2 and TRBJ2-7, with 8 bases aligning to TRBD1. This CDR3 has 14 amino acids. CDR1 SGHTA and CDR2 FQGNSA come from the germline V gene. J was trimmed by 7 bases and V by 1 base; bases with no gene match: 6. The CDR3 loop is CASSLGQGPEEQYF. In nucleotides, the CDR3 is TGTGCCAGCAGCTTAGGACAGGGGCCGGAGGAGCAGTACTTC.

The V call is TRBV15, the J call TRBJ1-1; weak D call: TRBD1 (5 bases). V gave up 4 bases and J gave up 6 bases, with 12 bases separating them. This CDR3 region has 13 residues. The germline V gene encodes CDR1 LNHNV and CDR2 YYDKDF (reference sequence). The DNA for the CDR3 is TGTGCCACCAGCACAGCAGGAGGGGCTGAAGCTTTCTTT. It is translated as CATSTAGGAEAFF. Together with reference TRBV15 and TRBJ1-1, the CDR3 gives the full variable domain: DAMVIQNPRYQVTQFGKPVTLSCSQTLNHNVMYWYQQKSSQAPKLLFHYYDKDFNNEADTPDNFQSRRPNTSFCFLDIRSPGLGDTAMYLCATSTAGGAEAFFGQGTRLTVV.

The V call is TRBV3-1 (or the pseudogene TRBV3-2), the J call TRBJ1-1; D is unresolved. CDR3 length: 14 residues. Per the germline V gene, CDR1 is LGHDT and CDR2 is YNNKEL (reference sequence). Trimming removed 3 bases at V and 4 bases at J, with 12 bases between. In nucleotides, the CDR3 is TGTGCCAGCAGCCAGGCCCGGAGGAGCACTGAAGCTTTCTTT. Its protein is CASSQARRSTEAFF.

CDR3 sequence: CSVKGSSYEQYF. The CDR3 DNA is TGCAGCGTCAAGGGGTCTTCCTACGAGCAGTACTTC. V usage is TRBV29-1 and J usage is TRBJ2-7, with D perhaps TRBD1 (5 bases). Germline V gives CDR1 SQVTM, CDR2 ANQGSEA. The CDR3 runs to 12 residues. With 6 bases removed from V and 1 base from J, the gap between germline ends came to 10 bases.

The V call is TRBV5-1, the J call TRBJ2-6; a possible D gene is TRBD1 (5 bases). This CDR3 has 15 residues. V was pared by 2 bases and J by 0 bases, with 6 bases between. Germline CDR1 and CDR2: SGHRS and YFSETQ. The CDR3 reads CASSFQGSGANVLTF. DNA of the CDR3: TGCGCCAGCAGCTTTCAGGGCTCTGGGGCCAACGTCCTGACTTTC.

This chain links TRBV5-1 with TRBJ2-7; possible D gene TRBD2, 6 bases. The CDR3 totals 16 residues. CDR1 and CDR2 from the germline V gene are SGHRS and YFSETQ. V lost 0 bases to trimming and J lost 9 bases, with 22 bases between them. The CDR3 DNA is TGCGCCAGCAGCTTGGTTGCCATGTCGGAGGGATCGGGGCAGTACTTC. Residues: CASSLVAMSEGSGQYF. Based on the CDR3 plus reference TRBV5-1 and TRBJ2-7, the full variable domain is KAGVTQTPRYLIKTRGQQVTLSCSPISGHRSVSWYQQTPGQGLQFLFEYFSETQRNKGNFPGRFSGRQFSNSRSEMNVSTLELGDSALYLCASSLVAMSEGSGQYFGPGTRLTVT.

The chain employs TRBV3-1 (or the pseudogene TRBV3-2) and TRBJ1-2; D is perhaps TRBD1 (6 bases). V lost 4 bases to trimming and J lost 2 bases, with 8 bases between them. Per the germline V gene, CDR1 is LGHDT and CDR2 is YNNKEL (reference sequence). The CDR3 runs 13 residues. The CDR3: CASSRQVNYGYTF. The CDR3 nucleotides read TGTGCCAGCAGCCGACAGGTGAACTATGGCTACACCTTC.

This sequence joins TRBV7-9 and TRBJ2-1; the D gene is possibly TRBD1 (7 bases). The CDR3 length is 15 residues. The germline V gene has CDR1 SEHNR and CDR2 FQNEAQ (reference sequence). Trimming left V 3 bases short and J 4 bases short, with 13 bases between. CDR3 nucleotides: TGTGCCAGCAGCTTTAGACAGGGAGGTTACAATGAGCAGTTCTTC. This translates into CASSFRQGGYNEQFF.

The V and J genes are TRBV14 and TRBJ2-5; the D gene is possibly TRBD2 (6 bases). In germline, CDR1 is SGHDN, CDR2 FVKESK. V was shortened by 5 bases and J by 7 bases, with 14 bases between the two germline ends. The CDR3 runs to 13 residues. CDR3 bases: TGTGCCAGCAGCTCCGGACTAAAAGGGACCCAGTACTTC. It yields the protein CASSSGLKGTQYF. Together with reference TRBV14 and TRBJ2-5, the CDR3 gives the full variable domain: EAGVTQFPSHSVIEKGQTVTLRCDPISGHDNLYWYRRVMGKEIKFLLHFVKESKQDESGMPNNRFLAERTGGTYSTLKVQPAELEDSGVYFCASSSGLKGTQYFGPGTRLLVL.

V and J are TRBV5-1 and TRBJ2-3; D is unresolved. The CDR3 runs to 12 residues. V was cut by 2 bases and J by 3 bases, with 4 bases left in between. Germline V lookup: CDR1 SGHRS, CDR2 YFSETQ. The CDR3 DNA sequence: TGCGCCAGCAGCTTCCCGACAGATACGCAGTATTTT. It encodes CASSFPTDTQYF.